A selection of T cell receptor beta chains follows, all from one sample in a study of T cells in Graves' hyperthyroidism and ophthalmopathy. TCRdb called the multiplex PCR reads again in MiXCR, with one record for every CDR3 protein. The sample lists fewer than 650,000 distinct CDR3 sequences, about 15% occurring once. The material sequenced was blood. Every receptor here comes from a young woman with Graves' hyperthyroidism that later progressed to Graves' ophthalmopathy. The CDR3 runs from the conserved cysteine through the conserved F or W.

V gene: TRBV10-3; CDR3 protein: CAISEVTGYNEQFF
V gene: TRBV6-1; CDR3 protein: CASSEMGSGRNEQFF
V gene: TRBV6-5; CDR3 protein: CASSYSGHPSGNTIYF
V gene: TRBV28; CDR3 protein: CASSPGGKNIQYF
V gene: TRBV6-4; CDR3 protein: CASSAEETNTGELFF
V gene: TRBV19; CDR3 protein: CASSTPLAESSGNTIYF
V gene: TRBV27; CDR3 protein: CASSLWGSGANVLTF
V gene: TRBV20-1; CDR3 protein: CSARVRPIWDRDTEAFF
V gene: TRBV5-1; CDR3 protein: CSTRTGETQYF
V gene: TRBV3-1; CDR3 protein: CASSPGPERPSGANVLTF
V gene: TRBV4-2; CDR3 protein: CASSPGGQGNTGELFF
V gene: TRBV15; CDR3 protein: CATSGDGEQFF
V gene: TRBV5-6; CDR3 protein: CASSLDGTHEQYF
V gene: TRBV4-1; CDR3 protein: CASSHPDRESQPQHF
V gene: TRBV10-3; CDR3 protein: CAISRTGPSSYEQYF
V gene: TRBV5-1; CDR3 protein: CASSSEDRTPNEQFF
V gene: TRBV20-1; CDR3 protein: CSARDGNTDTQYF